These 20 T cell receptor beta chains were sequenced from one sample in a study of blood T cells in healthy people across ages. The use of a sample-barcoded 5' primer and a J-beta primer mix characterized a second PCR of 7 to 11 cycles. A single record per CDR3 protein comes from TCRdb applying MiXCR to the 5' RACE reads. In the table there are about 930,000 distinct CDR3 sequences, 25% to 35% of which are singletons. This sample also appeared in a second study, on T cells of mothers and their children.

Sequencing was done on a sample of blood. These receptors were taken from a middle-aged woman in good health.

The table lists this clonotype with many counts. The chain is built from TRBV5-5 and TRBJ1-5; D not certain. The ends were cut back, 4 bases at V and 0 bases at J, with 11 bases in the middle. This CDR3 spans 15 amino acids. In germline, CDR1 is SGHKS, CDR2 YYEKEE (reference sequence). This CDR3 is CASSQTTNSNQPQHF. The CDR3 DNA reads TGTGCCAGCAGCCAGACGACGAATAGCAATCAGCCCCAGCATTTT.

This clonotype has just a few counts. This chain links TRBV20-1 with TRBJ2-5; D is uncertain. The end of the DNA aligns better with TRBJ2-7, so the J call may be wrong. The germline gives CDR1 DFQATT, CDR2 SNEGSKA (reference sequence). CDR3 length: 11 residues. The CDR3 is CSARDYHEQYF. The CDR3 DNA is TGCAGTGCTAGAGATTACCACGAGCAGTACTTC.

This clonotype appeared a few times. V gene TRBV12-3 or TRBV12-4 combines with J gene TRBJ2-1, with 8 bases lining up with TRBD2. The CDR3 loop spans 14 amino acids. J gave up 8 bases and V 8 bases, and 11 bases lay outside the gene matches. CDR3 in DNA: TGTGCCAGCCGACGAACTAGCGGCTTGGATGAGCAGTTCTTC. Its protein is CASRRTSGLDEQFF.

This clonotype was recorded a few times. V gene TRBV20-1 combines with J gene TRBJ2-7; 8 nucleotides match TRBD1. With 0 bases clipped from V and 7 bases from J, the junction kept 8 bases outside the gene matches. Germline CDR1 reads DFQATT; CDR2 reads SNEGSKA (reference sequence). CDR3 length: 14 residues. CDR3: CSARDPRTGREQYF. CDR3 nucleotides: TGCAGTGCTAGAGATCCCAGGACAGGGAGAGAGCAGTACTTC.

This chain uses TRBV30 with TRBJ1-1; D may be TRBD1 (6 bases). V was pared by 0 bases and J by 5 bases, with 19 bases between. CDR3 length equals 16 residues. Germline CDR1 reads GTSNPN; CDR2 reads SVGIG (reference sequence). The CDR3 is CAWSVRNRVAGTEAFF. CDR3 bases: TGTGCCTGGAGTGTACGTAACAGGGTGGCTGGTACTGAAGCTTTCTTT. The variable domain in full, completed from reference TRBV30 and TRBJ1-1, reads SQTIHQWPATLVQPVGSPLSLECTVEGTSNPNLYWYRQAAGRGLQLLFYSVGIGQISSEVPQNLSASRPQDRQFILSSKKLLLSDSGFYLCAWSVRNRVAGTEAFFGQGTRLTVV.

The sample holds many counts of this clonotype. The V call is TRBV18, the J call TRBJ2-7; 7 nucleotides agree with TRBD1. V dropped 1 base and J dropped 5; count of bases not matched to a gene: 8. Per the germline V gene, CDR1 is KGHSH and CDR2 is LQKENI. The CDR3 is 15 amino acids. The CDR3 nucleotides read TGTGCCAGCTCACCACAGCAGGGGGATAACGACGAGCAGTACTTC. Translation gives CASSPQQGDNDEQYF.

CDR3 in DNA: TGTGCCAGCAGCTTAGTGTTAGACAGGGGAAAGACCCAGTACTTC. Protein sequence: CASSLVLDRGKTQYF. The chain recombines TRBV7-2 with TRBJ2-7, with 8 bases lining up with TRBD1. The J call could be wrong; TRBJ2-5 is a better fit for the DNA end. Germline V gene data show CDR1 as SGHTA and CDR2 as FQGNSA. The CDR3 extends over 15 amino acids.

Turning to this clonotype: A much larger clone differs by one base, so this may be a read error. The chain joins TRBV4-1 to TRBJ2-1, with D maybe TRBD2 (5 bases). This CDR3 is built from 16 residues. Per germline, CDR1 MGHRA and CDR2 YSYEKL. The CDR3 spells CASSQETGSRLDERFF. CDR3 sequence (DNA): TGCGCCAGCAGCCAAGAGACGGGGAGCAGGTTAGATGAGCGGTTCTTC.

This sequence joins TRBV3-1 and TRBJ1-1, with no clear D. There are 14 residues in the CDR3. Trimming shortened V by 1 base and J by 4 bases, and 10 bases separated the two germline ends. Germline V gene sequence: CDR1 LGHDT, CDR2 YNNKEL (reference sequence). DNA for the CDR3: TGTGCCAGCAGCCAAGGCGGGGTGGGCACTGAAGCTTTCTTT. Translating gives CASSQGGVGTEAFF.

As to this clonotype: This may come from a read error, since a much larger clone is one base off. This chain uses TRBV6-5 with TRBJ1-5; a possible D gene is TRBD1 (5 bases). From germline, CDR1 is MNHEY and CDR2 SVGAGI. The CDR3 contains 15 residues. The CDR3, as DNA: TGTGCCAGCAGTTACACGGGACTGGGCAATCAGCCCCGGCATTTT. It codes for CASSYTGLGNQPRHF.

This chain uses TRBV28 with TRBJ2-4; 8 bases agree with TRBD1. The J call may be faulty, since TRBJ2-5 better matches the DNA end. Germline V CDR1 and CDR2: MDHEN, SYDVKM. The CDR3 is 16 amino acids. The CDR3 is CASSPSPGGGWETQYF. CDR3 DNA sequence: TGTGCCAGCAGTCCCTCTCCAGGGGGCGGGTGGGAGACCCAGTACTTC.

The genes are TRBV20-1 and TRBJ1-5; 8 bases line up with TRBD1. The CDR3 is 13 amino acids. From germline, CDR1 is DFQATT and CDR2 SNEGSKA (reference sequence). V lost 6 bases to trimming and J lost 6 bases; unmatched junction nucleotides: 7. The CDR3 nucleotides are TGCAGTGCCTTACCAGGGGGCGGTCAGCCCCAGCATTTT. Residues: CSALPGGGQPQHF.

This clonotype was seen only a few times. V is TRBV2 and J is TRBJ1-2; D gene unclear. The CDR3 spans 12 residues. Germline assignment: CDR1 SNHLY and CDR2 FYNNEI. Trimming left V 4 bases short and J 1 base short, with 4 bases between. The CDR3 is CASSGLNYGYTF. The CDR3 DNA reads TGTGCCAGCAGTGGACTTAACTATGGCTACACCTTC.

The chain couples TRBV7-2 to TRBJ2-2, with no clear D. CDR3 length: 14 residues. The germline gives CDR1 SGHTA, CDR2 FQGNSA. V lost 7 bases, J lost 0 bases, and 9 bases lay in between. The CDR3 nucleotides read TGTGCCAGCAAACCTCCGGCGAACACCGGGGAGCTGTTTTTT. It translates to CASKPPANTGELFF.

The sample holds a few counts of this clonotype. This clone may be a read error of a much larger clone one base away. The chain recombines TRBV20-1 with TRBJ2-7; TRBD2 matches at 8 bases. J gave up 7 bases and V 8 bases, and 16 bases lay outside the gene matches. There are 14 residues in the CDR3. The germline V gene encodes CDR1 DFQATT and CDR2 SNEGSKA (reference sequence). The CDR3 DNA is TGCAGTCTTCGCGGCGGGGGGTCCAACAATGAGCAGTACTTC. It encodes CSLRGGGSNNEQYF.

This chain uses TRBV9 with TRBJ1-4, with D possibly TRBD1 on 5 matching bases. Trimming took off 2 bases at V and 6 bases at J, with 11 bases between the two ends. This CDR3 is 14 amino acids long. Germline CDR1 reads SGDLS; CDR2 reads YYNGEE. CDR3 in DNA: TGTGCCAGCAGCGTTGGGGGGATCGATGAAAAACTGTTTTTT. Amino acid sequence: CASSVGGIDEKLFF.

This clonotype showed up just a few times. The V gene is TRBV9, the J gene TRBJ2-1; TRBD2 matches 8 bases. J lost 8 bases, V lost 4 bases, and 14 bases had no gene match. CDR1 is SGDLS, CDR2 YYNGEE, per germline. The CDR3 runs to 16 residues. The CDR3: CASSFGWGSGVYEQFF. The CDR3 bases are TGTGCCAGCAGCTTCGGATGGGGTAGCGGGGTATATGAGCAGTTCTTC.

This clonotype was seen more than once but under ten times. This CDR3 reads CASSTAGVWGKSTDTQYF. CDR3 DNA: TGTGCCAGCAGCACGGCTGGGGTCTGGGGGAAGAGCACAGATACGCAGTATTTT. This chain connects TRBV12-3 or TRBV12-4 to TRBJ2-3; D tentatively fits TRBD1 or TRBD2 (5 bases each). With 6 bases removed from V and 0 bases from J, the gap between germline ends came to 22 bases. The CDR3 runs to 18 residues.

This clonotype was observed at least ten times. J is TRBJ2-5 and V is TRBV10-3; D perhaps matches TRBD1 (6 bases). This CDR3 region has 15 residues. V was trimmed by 4 bases and J by 5 bases, leaving 17 bases between them. The germline V gene has CDR1 ENHRY and CDR2 SYGVKD. The CDR3 coding sequence is TGTGCCATCAGTGGAGTGGGGCCTCAGGGGGAGACCCAGTACTTC. It specifies CAISGVGPQGETQYF.

This clonotype was counted only a few times. The V and J genes are TRBV20-1 and TRBJ2-7, with 10 bases that match TRBD1. There are 14 residues in the CDR3. Germline loops: CDR1 DFQATT, CDR2 SNEGSKA (reference sequence). After removal of 5 bases from V and 3 bases from J, the junction contained 7 bases not matched to a gene. The CDR3: CSAALDRGLYEQYF. The CDR3 nucleotides read TGCAGTGCTGCCCTAGACAGGGGGCTCTACGAGCAGTACTTC.